This TCR beta chain was retrieved from a study of T cells in Graves' hyperthyroidism and ophthalmopathy (dated by TCRdb to the late 2010s). Notes on the research overall: Peripheral blood samples were taken at the time of initial diagnosis, prior to any treatment. TCR Vbeta CDR3 sequencing of fewer than 150 peripheral blood samples (over 40 ophthalmopathy, approximately 80 hyperthyroidism and roughly 17 progressor patients) is reported in the paper. Following sampling, methimazole starting at 30 mg daily was given to hyperthyroidism patients, and high-dose intravenous methylprednisolone was given to ophthalmopathy patients. TCR V-J signatures able to tell the groups apart were searched for in a discovery cohort of 100 patients, of whom roughly 42 had Graves' ophthalmopathy and 57 had stable Graves' hyperthyroidism. Prospective prediction of ophthalmopathy was tested in an independent validation cohort consisting of roughly 20 hyperthyroidism patients and more than 15 patients who later progressed to ophthalmopathy. The roughly 100 discovery patients were randomly divided into training and test sets at a 7:3 ratio. In over five Graves' hyperthyroidism patients, the study also compared T-cell repertoires from thyroid tissue with T-cell repertoires from blood. Broad study findings and their caveats: No statistical method was used to fix the sample size in advance, and group allocation was not hidden from the investigators. In validation, the model predicted progression to ophthalmopathy a median of roughly 6.5 months before onset, with roughly 70% sensitivity and roughly 79% specificity. Most expanded thyroid clonotypes (frequency above 0.001) were also detected in blood, a finding suggesting that blood repertoires may reflect thyroid immune responses. A 13 V-J signature model separated ophthalmopathy from stable hyperthyroidism, with about 88% sensitivity and about 81% specificity in cross-validation and 80%/75% in testing.

Stable Graves' hyperthyroidism was defined as the absence of progression to ophthalmopathy over 18 months of follow-up. The hyperthyroidism patients were between 18 and 65 years old and newly diagnosed, with a disease duration of less than 2 months. Any patient with an uncontrolled infection, another autoimmune disease, pregnancy or lactation was excluded. Diagnoses relied on clinical symptoms, serum thyroxine and TRAb, thyroid ultrasound and orbital computed tomography. PBMCs were separated from roughly 9.6 ml of fresh peripheral blood using Ficoll-Paque density gradient centrifugation. Total RNA was extracted using Trizol reagent, and RNA quality was assessed on an Agilent 2100 Bioanalyzer. The CDR3 goes from the cysteine to the phenylalanine over 17 residues. The CDR3 DNA has 51 bases and is translated from base 1. Per the germline V gene, SGHDN is the CDR1 and FVKESK is the CDR2. TCR beta CDR3 regions were amplified from RNA transcripts. For the first round of RT-PCR on the TCR CDR3, the HTBI primer set was used together with the Qiagen OneStep RT-PCR kit. A second multiplex PCR round built the libraries, followed by size selection and purification. Paired-end sequencing of the libraries was performed with 100 bp reads on an Illumina HiSeq2000. Processing in the source paper ran as follows. SOAPnuke was used to process the raw data, throwing out any read that contained adapters or uncalled bases, had a mean Phred below 15, or lacked an exact constant-primer or identifier match. High-quality paired reads were merged using COPE v1.2.5, and each unique nucleotide sequence was defined as a clonotype. MiTCR v1.1 was used to align the clonotypes against IMGT TRBV, TRBD and TRBJ reference segments. The analysis included only V-J combinations with a frequency above 0.0001, which together covered about 99% of the repertoires. The TCS score was defined as F50 (clonal expansion) divided by E x V (chaos), with BLOSUM62-based TCRdist calculated between CDR3 peptides within each V-J. Welch's t-statistics and random forest reduced 514 V-J features to 13, which were used in a naive Bayes classifier (R e1071). Using fastp trimming at Q25 and MiXCR clonotype assembly, TCRdb reanalyzed the public sequencing data and kept in-frame beta chains. Rows are combined by CDR3 protein, so each entry shows the most common genes and DNA. In this record, the V and J calls reflect TCRdb's handling and not the investigators' own analysis. The sample data list roughly 700,000 distinct CDR3 sequences, and 14% of these were observed just once. The ten largest clones represent roughly a tenth of the sample.

This clonotype was picked up a small number of times. Its antigen specificity is not known. One end of the junction is discordant with germline, which a read error may explain. This TCR was recovered from a young woman with Graves' hyperthyroidism. Recombination joined TRBV14 with TRBJ2-1; a tentative D match to TRBD2 spans 5 bases. The source material was blood. The sequenced DNA: TGTGCCAGCAGCCAAGGGGTCGGGAACCTAGCCTACCATGAGCAGTTCTTC. This codes for CASSQGVGNLAYHEQFF.